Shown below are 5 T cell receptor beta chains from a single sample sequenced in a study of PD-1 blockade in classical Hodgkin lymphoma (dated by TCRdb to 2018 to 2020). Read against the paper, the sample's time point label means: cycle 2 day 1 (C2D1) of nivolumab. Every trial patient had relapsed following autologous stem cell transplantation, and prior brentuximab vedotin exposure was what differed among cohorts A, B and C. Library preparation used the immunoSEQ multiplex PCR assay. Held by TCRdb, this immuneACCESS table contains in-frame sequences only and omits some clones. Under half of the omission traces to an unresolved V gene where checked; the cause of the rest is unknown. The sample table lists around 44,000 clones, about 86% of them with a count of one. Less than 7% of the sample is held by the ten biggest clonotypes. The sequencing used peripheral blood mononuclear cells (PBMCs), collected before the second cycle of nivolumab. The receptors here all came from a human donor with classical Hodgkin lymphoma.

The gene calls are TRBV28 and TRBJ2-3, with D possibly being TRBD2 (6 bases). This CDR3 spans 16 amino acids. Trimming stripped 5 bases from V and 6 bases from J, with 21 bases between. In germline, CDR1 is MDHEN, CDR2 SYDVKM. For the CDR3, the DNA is TGTGCCAGCAGTGGGTCAGGACTACCCAGCAGGGATACGCAGTATTTT. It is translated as CASSGSGLPSRDTQYF.

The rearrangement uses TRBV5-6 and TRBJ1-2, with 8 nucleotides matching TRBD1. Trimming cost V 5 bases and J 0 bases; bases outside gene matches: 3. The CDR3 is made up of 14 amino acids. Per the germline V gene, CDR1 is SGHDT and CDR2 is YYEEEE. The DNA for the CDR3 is TGTGCCAGCAGTTCGGACAGGGCTAACTATGGCTACACCTTC. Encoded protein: CASSSDRANYGYTF.

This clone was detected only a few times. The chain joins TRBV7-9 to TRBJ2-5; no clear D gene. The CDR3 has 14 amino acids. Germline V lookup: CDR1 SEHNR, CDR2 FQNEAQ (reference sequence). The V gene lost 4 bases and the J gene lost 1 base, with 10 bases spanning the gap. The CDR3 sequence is CASSSHGSQETQYF. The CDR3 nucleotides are TGTGCCAGCAGCTCGCATGGATCCCAAGAGACCCAGTACTTC.

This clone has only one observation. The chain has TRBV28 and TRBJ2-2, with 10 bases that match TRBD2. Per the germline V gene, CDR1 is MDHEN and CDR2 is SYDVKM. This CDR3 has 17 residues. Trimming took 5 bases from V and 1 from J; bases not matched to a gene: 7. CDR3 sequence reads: CASSPTRLAGNTGELFF. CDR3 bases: TGTGCCAGCAGTCCGACTCGACTAGCGGGGAACACCGGGGAGCTGTTTTTT.

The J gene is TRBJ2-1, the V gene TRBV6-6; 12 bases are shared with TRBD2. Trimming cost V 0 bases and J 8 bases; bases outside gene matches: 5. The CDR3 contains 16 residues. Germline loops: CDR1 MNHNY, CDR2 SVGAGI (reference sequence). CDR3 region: CASSYSRLAGVHEQFF. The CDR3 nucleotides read TGTGCCAGCAGTTACTCGAGACTAGCGGGAGTCCATGAGCAGTTCTTC.